Sequencing of this T cell receptor beta chain was carried out in a study of shared clonotypes between healthy human individuals. J gave up 3 bases and V 1 base, and 7 bases lay outside the gene matches. This CDR3 spans 16 amino acids. Germline CDR1 MGHRA, CDR2 YSYEKL. This clone was observed a single time. Researchers ran the assay at a deep level. Some clones are missing from TCRdb's copy, which holds only in-frame ones; the method was immunoSEQ multiplex PCR. The sample holds about 1.5 million clones, approximately 98% seen once. The study separated CD4+ cells into CD45RA+ naive and CD45RA-negative memory subsets.

Input material: naive CD4+ T cells sorted from blood. Subset given: CD45RA+ positively selected. The source is a young man in good health. This rearrangement joins TRBV4-1 to TRBJ2-7, with TRBD2 matching 9 bases. CDR3 sequence: CASSQVELAGFYEQYF. The DNA of the CDR3 is TGCGCCAGCAGCCAAGTCGAACTAGCGGGTTTCTACGAGCAGTACTTC.